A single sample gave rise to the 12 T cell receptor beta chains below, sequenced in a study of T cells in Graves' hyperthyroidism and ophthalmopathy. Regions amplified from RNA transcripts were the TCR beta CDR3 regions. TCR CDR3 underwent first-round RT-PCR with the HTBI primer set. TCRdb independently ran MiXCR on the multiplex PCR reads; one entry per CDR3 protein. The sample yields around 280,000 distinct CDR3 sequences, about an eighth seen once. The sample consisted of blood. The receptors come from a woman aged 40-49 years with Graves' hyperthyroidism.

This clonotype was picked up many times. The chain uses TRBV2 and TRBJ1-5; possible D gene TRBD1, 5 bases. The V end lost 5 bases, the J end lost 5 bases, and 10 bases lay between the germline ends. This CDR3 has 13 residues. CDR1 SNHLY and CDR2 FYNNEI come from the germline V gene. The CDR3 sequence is CASSLRAHQPQHF. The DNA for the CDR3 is TGTGCCAGCAGTCTCAGGGCCCATCAGCCCCAGCATTTT. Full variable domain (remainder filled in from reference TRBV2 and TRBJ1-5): EPEVTQTPSHQVTQMGQEVILRCVPISNHLYFYWYRQILGQKVEFLVSFYNNEISEKSEIFDDQFSVERPDGSNFTLKIRSTKLEDSAMYFCASSLRAHQPQHFGDGTRLSIL.

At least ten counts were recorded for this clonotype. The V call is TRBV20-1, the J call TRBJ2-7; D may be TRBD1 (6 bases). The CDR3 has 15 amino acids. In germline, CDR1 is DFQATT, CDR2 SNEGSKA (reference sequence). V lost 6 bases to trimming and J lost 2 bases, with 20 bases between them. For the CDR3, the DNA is TGCAGTGCCCCCGAAGTGGACAGAGCGACCTACGAGCAGTACTTC. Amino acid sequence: CSAPEVDRATYEQYF.

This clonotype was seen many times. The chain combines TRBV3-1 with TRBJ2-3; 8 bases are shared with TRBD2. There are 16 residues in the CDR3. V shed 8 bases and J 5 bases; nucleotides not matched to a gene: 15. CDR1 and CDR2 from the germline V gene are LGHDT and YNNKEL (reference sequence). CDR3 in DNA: TGTGCCAGCGCCCAAGATGCGGGAGGATGGGAAGATACGCAGTATTTT. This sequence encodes CASAQDAGGWEDTQYF.

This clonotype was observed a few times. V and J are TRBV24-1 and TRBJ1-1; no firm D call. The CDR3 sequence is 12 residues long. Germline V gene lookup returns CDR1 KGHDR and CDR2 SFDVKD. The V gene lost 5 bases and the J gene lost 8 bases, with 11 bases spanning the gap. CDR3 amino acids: CATSVPGGEAFF. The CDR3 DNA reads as TGTGCCACCAGTGTTCCTGGCGGAGAAGCTTTCTTT.

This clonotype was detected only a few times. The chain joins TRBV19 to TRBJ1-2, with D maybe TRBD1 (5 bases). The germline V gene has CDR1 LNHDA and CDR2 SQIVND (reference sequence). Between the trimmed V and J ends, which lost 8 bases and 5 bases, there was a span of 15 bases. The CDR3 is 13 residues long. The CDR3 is CASYPGTEYGYTF. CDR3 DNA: TGTGCCAGTTACCCCGGGACGGAGTATGGCTACACCTTC.

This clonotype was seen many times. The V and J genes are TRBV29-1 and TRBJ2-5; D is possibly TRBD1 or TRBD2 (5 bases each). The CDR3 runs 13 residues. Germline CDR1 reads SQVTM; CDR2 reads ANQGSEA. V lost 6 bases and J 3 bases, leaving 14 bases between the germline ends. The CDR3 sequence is CSVPGTVEETQYF. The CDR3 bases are TGCAGCGTCCCAGGGACGGTCGAAGAGACCCAGTACTTC.

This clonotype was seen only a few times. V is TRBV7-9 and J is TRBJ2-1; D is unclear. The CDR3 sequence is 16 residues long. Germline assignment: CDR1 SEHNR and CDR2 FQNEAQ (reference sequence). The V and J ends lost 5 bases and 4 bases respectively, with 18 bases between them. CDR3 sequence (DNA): TGTGCCAGCAGCCTCCCTCATGGTCGGGCATACAATGAGCAGTTCTTC. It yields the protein CASSLPHGRAYNEQFF. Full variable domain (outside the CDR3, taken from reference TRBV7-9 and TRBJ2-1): DTGVSQNPRHKITKRGQNVTFRCDPISEHNRLYWYRQTLGQGPEFLTYFQNEAQLEKSRLLSDRFSAERPKGSFSTLEIQRTEQGDSAMYLCASSLPHGRAYNEQFFGPGTRLTVL.

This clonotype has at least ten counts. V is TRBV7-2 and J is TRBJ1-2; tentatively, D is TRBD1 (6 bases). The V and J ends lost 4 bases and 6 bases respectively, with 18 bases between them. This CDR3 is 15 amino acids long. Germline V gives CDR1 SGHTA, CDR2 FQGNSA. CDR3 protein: CASSSRGGPRDGYTF. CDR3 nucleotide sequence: TGTGCCAGCAGCTCGAGGGGGGGGCCGCGGGATGGCTACACCTTC.

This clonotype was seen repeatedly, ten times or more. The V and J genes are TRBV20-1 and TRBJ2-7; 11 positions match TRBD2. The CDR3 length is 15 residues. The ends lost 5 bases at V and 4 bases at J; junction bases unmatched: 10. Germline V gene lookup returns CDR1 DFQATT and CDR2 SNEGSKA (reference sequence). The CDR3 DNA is TGCAGTGCTCCCGGGACTAGCGGAGTGTGGTACGAGCAGTACTTC. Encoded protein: CSAPGTSGVWYEQYF.

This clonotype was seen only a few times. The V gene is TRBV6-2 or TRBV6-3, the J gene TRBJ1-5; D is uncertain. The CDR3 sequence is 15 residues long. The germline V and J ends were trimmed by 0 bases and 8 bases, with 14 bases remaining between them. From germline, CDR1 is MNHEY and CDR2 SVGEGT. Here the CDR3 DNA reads TGTGCCAGCAGTTACTCGGGAGGACCGGGCAAGCCCCAGCATTTT. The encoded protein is CASSYSGGPGKPQHF.

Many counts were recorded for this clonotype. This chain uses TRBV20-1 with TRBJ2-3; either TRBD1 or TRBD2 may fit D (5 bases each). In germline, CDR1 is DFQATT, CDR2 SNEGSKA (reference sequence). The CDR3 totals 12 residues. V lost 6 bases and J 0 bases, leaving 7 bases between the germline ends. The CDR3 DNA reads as TGCAGTGCGGGGACCAGCACAGATACGCAGTATTTT. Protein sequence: CSAGTSTDTQYF.

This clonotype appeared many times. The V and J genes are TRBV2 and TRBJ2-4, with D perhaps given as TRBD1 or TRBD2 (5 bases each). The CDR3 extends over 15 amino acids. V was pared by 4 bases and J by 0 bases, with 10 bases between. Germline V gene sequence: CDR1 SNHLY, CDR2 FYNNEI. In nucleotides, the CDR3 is TGTGCCAGCAGTGTCCGGGGCCTAGCCAAAAACATTCAGTACTTC. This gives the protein CASSVRGLAKNIQYF.